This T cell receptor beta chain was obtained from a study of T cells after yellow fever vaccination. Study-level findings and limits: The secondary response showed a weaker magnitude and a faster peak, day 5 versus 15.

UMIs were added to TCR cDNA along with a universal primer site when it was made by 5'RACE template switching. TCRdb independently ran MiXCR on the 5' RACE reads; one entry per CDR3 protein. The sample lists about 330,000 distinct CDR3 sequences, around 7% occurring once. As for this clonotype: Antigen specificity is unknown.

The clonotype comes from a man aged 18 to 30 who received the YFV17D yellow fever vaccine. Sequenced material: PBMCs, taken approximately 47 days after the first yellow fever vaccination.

The CDR3 protein is CASSYGRGPYEQYF. DNA of the CDR3: TGTGCCAGCAGTTACGGCAGGGGGCCCTACGAGCAGTACTTC. The chain links TRBV6-5 to TRBJ2-7; TRBD1 aligns across 8 bases. This CDR3 region has 14 residues. The germline V gene encodes CDR1 MNHEY and CDR2 SVGAGI. The junction had 2 bases not matched to a gene; V was cut back by 2 bases and J by 2 bases.